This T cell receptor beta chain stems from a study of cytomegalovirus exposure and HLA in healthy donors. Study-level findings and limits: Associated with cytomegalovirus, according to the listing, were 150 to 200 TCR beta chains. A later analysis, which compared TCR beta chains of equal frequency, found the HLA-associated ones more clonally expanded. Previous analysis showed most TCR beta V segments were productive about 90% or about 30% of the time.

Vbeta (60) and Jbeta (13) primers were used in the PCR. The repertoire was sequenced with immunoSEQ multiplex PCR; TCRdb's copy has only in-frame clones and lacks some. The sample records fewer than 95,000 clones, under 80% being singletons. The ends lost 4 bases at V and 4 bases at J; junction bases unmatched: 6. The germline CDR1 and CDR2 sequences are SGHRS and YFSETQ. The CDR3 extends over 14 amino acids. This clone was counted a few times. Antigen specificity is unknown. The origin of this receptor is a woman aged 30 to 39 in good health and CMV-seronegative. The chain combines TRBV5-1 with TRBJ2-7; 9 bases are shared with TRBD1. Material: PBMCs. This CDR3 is CASSPPGQGYEQYF. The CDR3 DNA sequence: TGCGCCAGCAGCCCTCCGGGACAGGGATACGAGCAGTACTTC.